These T cell receptor beta chains were read from a single sample in a study of cytomegalovirus exposure and HLA in healthy donors. TCRdb keeps only in-frame clones here, not all; method: immunoSEQ multiplex PCR. This specimen shows over 80,000 clones; the ten leading clones hold just over 5.5%. Specimen: PBMCs. The receptors come from a girl aged 5 to 17 in good health and CMV-seropositive. The CDR3 runs from the conserved cysteine through the conserved F or W. The D gene is left open where the match is weak.

>TRBJ2-1|TRBV5-1|-|13
TGCGCCAGCAGCGGTTACTCCGACAATGAGCAGTTCTTC
CASSGYSDNEQFF
>TRBJ2-3|TRBV18|TRBD1|15
TGTGCCAGCTCACTAGGGGGCGAAGGGACAGATACGCAGTATTTT
CASSLGGEGTDTQYF
>TRBJ1-2|TRBV6-1|-|13
TGTGCCAGCAGTGAAGCTTGGCACTATGGCTACACCTTC
CASSEAWHYGYTF
>TRBJ1-1|TRBV4-1|-|14
TGCGCCAGCAGCCGGAGAGAAAAGAACACTGAAGCTTTCTTT
CASSRREKNTEAFF
>TRBJ1-1|TRBV11-2|TRBD1|14
TGTGCCAGCAGCTTAGGCCCGGACAGGGAAGGAGCTTTCTTT
CASSLGPDREGAFF
>TRBJ1-2|TRBV6-5|TRBD1|14
TGTGCCAGCAGTTCCGGACAGGGTGTGTATGGCTACACCTTC
CASSSGQGVYGYTF
>TRBJ2-3|TRBV19|-|15
TGTGCCAGTAGTTCGCACAGCTCTAACCCCCTCTCGCAGTATTTT
CASSSHSSNPLSQYF
>TRBJ2-5|TRBV15|-|14
TGTGCCACCAGCAGAGAGGGTGGGGGGGAGACCCAGTACTTC
CATSREGGGETQYF
>TRBJ1-1|TRBV19|-|11
TGTGCCAGTAGTTCACACAGAGAAGCTTTCTTT
CASSSHREAFF
>TRBJ1-6|TRBV5-1|-|18
TGCGCCAGCAGCTTGGTGGGTGAGGGCTCGTCCTATAATTCACCCCTCCACTTT
CASSLVGEGSSYNSPLHF
>TRBJ2-4|TRBV27|-|18
TGTGCCAACTCGAAGGGGAACGGCATAACCCTAGCCAAAAACATTCAGTACTTC
CANSKGNGITLAKNIQYF
>TRBJ1-6|TRBV6-1|-|18
TGTGCCAGCAGTGAAAGGGTACTGGCGGGGTTTGAAAAATCACCCCTCCACTTT
CASSERVLAGFEKSPLHF
>TRBJ2-1|TRBV7-9|-|14
TGTGCCAGCAGCCCCCGGACAGAATACAATGAGCAGTTCTTC
CASSPRTEYNEQFF
>TRBJ2-1|TRBV4-3|-|16
TGCGCCAGCAGCCAAGATAGTGTCGGCTCCTACAATGAGCAGTTCTTC
CASSQDSVGSYNEQFF
>TRBJ2-1|TRBV7-2|TRBD1|12
TGTGCCAGCAGCTTACTCGACAGGGTTCAGTTCTTC
CASSLLDRVQFF
>TRBJ1-2|TRBV5-4|TRBD1|16
TGTGCCAGCAGCTCTCTCCGGGACAGGGGAGTCAGTGGCTACACCTTC
CASSSLRDRGVSGYTF
>TRBJ2-2|TRBV6-1|-|14
TGTGCCAGCAGCGAGGGGGGGGCGCGAAGGGAGCTGTTTTTT
CASSEGGARRELFF
>TRBJ2-7|TRBV11-3|TRBD2|14
TGTGCCAGCAGCTTCGGGGGGAATGTCTACGAGCAGTACTTC
CASSFGGNVYEQYF
>TRBJ2-7|TRBV5-1|-|14
TGCGCCAGCAGCGCCGGGACAAAGAACTACGAGCAGTACTTC
CASSAGTKNYEQYF
>TRBJ1-1|TRBV4-3|-|15
TGCGCCAGCAGCCAAGTTATGTCGGGGAGCACTGAAGCTTTCTTT
CASSQVMSGSTEAFF
>TRBJ1-5|TRBV4-3|-|16
TGCGCCAGCAGCCAAGATCTTGACAGAATATATCAGCCCCAGCATTTT
CASSQDLDRIYQPQHF
>TRBJ2-7|TRBV4-1|-|15
TGCGCCAGCAGCCAAGTGAGGGGGGGCACCTACGAGCAGTACTTC
CASSQVRGGTYEQYF
>TRBJ1-6|TRBV7-6|TRBD1|15
TGTGCCAGCAGCCCCCGGACAGGCACGAATTCACCCCTCCACTTT
CASSPRTGTNSPLHF
>TRBJ1-2|TRBV5-1|-|15
TGCGCCAGCAGCTTGGATATCGGGATAGACTATGGCTACACCTTC
CASSLDIGIDYGYTF
>TRBJ1-3|TRBV5-4|-|16
TGTGCCAGCAGCTTTACGGGGTCGGGCGAATGGGACACCATATATTTT
CASSFTGSGEWDTIYF
>TRBJ1-1|TRBV6-5|TRBD1|14
TGTGCCAGCACCCTAGACAGGGGTGGCACTGAAGCTTTCTTT
CASTLDRGGTEAFF
>TRBJ1-1|TRBV29-1|-|13
TGCAGCGTTGAAGTCGGGTTGAACACTGAAGCTTTCTTT
CSVEVGLNTEAFF
>TRBJ2-1|TRBV4-3|TRBD2|16
TGCGCCAGCAGCCAAGAAGCTAGCGGGGACTACAATGAGCAGTTCTTC
CASSQEASGDYNEQFF
>TRBJ1-2|TRBV28|-|16
TGTGCCAGCAGTTTATTTCCTCGAGGGACTTTCTATGGCTACACCTTC
CASSLFPRGTFYGYTF
>TRBJ2-3|TRBV4-2|TRBD2|16
TGTGCCAGCAGCCAAGAAGGGACTAGGGTCACAGATAAGCAGTATTTT
CASSQEGTRVTDKQYF
>TRBJ2-1|TRBV7-2|TRBD1|13
TGTGCCAGCAGCAGGGGGCGGAACAATGAGCAGTTCTTC
CASSRGRNNEQFF
>TRBJ1-2|TRBV6-5|TRBD1|15
TGTGCCAGCAGTTACCGTCACGACAGGGGGCTTGGCTACACCTTC
CASSYRHDRGLGYTF
>TRBJ1-2|TRBV29-1|TRBD1|17
TGCAGCGTCATACCCTATCAAACAGGGGGCGATACGAATGGCTACACCTTC
CSVIPYQTGGDTNGYTF
>TRBJ1-2|TRBV6-6|-|12
TGTGCCAGCAGTACCGGGACATCTGGCTACACCTTC
CASSTGTSGYTF
>TRBJ2-5|TRBV7-3|TRBD2|15
TGTGCCAGCAGCTTAAGGGGAGGGGTGGGAGAGACCCAGTACTTC
CASSLRGGVGETQYF
>TRBJ2-3|TRBV25-1|-|15
TGTGCCAGCAGTGAGGGGACAAAGAGCACAGATACGCAGTATTTT
CASSEGTKSTDTQYF
>TRBJ2-7|TRBV5-1|-|14
TGCGCCAGCAGCTTAACTGGAGCGGACTACGAGCAGTACTTC
CASSLTGADYEQYF
>TRBJ2-1|TRBV10-2|-|12
TGCGCCACCGGGGAGGGGGTGAGTGAGCAGTTCTTC
CATGEGVSEQFF
>TRBJ1-6|TRBV9|-|15
TGTGCCAGCACCGAGTCGAGCTCCTATAATTCACCCCTCCACTTT
CASTESSSYNSPLHF
>TRBJ2-7|TRBV11-2|-|14
TGTGCCAGCAGCATCCGGGACTGGGGCCTCGAGCAGTACTTC
CASSIRDWGLEQYF
>TRBJ2-3|TRBV19|TRBD2|16
TGTGCCAGTAGTATAGAAGGTCGTTGGGGGGGAGATACGCAGTATTTT
CASSIEGRWGGDTQYF
>TRBJ2-1|TRBV27|TRBD2|16
TGTGCCAGCAGTTTAGGGGCTGCGGGGGGTGCGAATGAGCAGTTCTTC
CASSLGAAGGANEQFF
>TRBJ2-3|TRBV4-2|-|17
TGTGCCAGCAGCCAAGACGGGGTTTCCGCTAGCACAGATACGCAGTATTTT
CASSQDGVSASTDTQYF